This T cell receptor (beta chain) was profiled in a study of shared clonotypes between healthy human individuals. Only in-frame clones appear in the TCRdb table, and some are missing; sequencing was by immunoSEQ multiplex PCR. The top ten clones hold approximately 1.5% of a sample with about 1 million clones, approximately 68% of them seen once. The CDR3 totals 14 residues. Germline loops: CDR1 SNHLY, CDR2 FYNNEI. Trimming removed 5 bases at V and 2 bases at J, with 13 bases between. Material: memory CD4+ T cells sorted from blood. The subset denotes: CD45RA-negative fraction. The source is a young man in good health. V is TRBV2 and J is TRBJ2-7; tentative D call: TRBD1 (6 bases). For the CDR3, the DNA is TGTGCCAGCAGTACGACAGGACCTACCTACGAGCAGTACTTC. This translates into CASSTTGPTYEQYF.